This T cell receptor beta chain was identified in a study of blood T cells in healthy people across ages. Primers used in a second PCR of roughly 6 to 11 cycles were a sample-barcoded 5' primer and a J-beta primer mix. TCRdb ran MiXCR on the 5' RACE reads and lists one entry per CDR3 protein. Of about 1.8 million distinct CDR3 sequences listed, about 50% are singletons. Study-level results: Diversity figures derived from one million T cells were judged to underestimate the true value. Observed TCR beta diversity showed a strong correlation with the percentage of naive T cells as measured by flow cytometry. Older age went with lower TCR beta diversity per million T cells, in a roughly linear way. Because sorting was not performed, PBMCs prevented conclusive naive versus antigen-experienced comparison.

Looked up from germline, CDR1 is SGHTA and CDR2 is FQGTGA. V lost 5 bases to trimming and J lost 7 bases, with 14 bases between them. The CDR3 covers 13 residues. This clonotype has just a few counts. Its antigen is as yet unknown. The sequenced sample consisted of blood. The V call is TRBV7-3, the J call TRBJ1-2, with a weak D call TRBD1 (6 bases). This sequence was found in a woman aged 40 to 49 in good health. The CDR3 nucleotides are TGTGCCAGCAGCCTTAACAGGGCGGGTGGCTACACCTTC. Protein: CASSLNRAGGYTF.